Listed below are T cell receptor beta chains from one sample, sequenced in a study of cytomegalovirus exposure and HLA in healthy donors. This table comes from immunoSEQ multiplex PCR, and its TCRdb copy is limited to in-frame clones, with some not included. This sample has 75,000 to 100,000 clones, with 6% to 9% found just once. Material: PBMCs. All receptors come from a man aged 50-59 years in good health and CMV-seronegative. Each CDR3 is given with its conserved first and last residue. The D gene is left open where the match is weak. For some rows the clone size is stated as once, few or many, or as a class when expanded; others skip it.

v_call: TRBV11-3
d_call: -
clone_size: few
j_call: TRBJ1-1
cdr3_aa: CASSLGGNTEAFF
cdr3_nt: TGTGCCAGCAGCTTAGGCGGGAACACTGAAGCTTTCTTT

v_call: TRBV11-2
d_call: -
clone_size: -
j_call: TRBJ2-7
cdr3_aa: CASSDRGSEQYF
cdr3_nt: TGTGCCAGCAGCGATCGGGGGAGCGAGCAGTACTTC

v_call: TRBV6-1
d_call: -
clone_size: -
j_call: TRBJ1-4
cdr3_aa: CASSEAWGGLKEKLFF
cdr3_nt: TGTGCCAGCAGTGAAGCTTGGGGGGGGCTGAAAGAAAAACTGTTTTTT

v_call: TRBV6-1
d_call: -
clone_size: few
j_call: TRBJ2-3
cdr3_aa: CASRGGGLTDTQYF
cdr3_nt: TGTGCCAGCAGAGGGGGTGGGTTAACAGATACGCAGTATTTT

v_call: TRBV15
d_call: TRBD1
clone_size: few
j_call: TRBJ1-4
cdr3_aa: CATRRGQRNEKLFF
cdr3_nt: TGTGCCACCCGTAGGGGACAGAGGAATGAAAAACTGTTTTTT

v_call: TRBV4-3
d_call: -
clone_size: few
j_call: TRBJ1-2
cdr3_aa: CASSQARGNYGCTF
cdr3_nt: TGCGCCAGCAGCCAAGCTCGGGGTAACTATGGCTGCACCTTC

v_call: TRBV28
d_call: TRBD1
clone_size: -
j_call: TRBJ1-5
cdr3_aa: CASSRRTGDNQPQHF
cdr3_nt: TGTGCCAGCAGTCGCCGGACAGGGGACAATCAGCCCCAGCATTTT

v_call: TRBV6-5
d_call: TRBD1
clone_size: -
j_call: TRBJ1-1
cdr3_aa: CASSRTGNTEAFF
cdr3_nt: TGTGCCAGCAGCAGGACAGGGAACACTGAAGCTTTCTTT

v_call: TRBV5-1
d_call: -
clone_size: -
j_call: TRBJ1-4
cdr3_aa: CASSPGGGAEKLFF
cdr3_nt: TGCGCCAGCAGCCCTGGTGGGGGGGCTGAAAAACTGTTTTTT

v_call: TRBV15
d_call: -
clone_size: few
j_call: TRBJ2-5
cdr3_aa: CATSRDRGLQETQYF
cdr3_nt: TGTGCCACCAGCAGAGACAGGGGCCTTCAAGAGACCCAGTACTTC

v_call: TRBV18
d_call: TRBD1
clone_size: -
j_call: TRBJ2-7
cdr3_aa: CASSRTGTGTNEQYF
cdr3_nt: TGTGCCAGCTCAAGAACCGGGACAGGGACCAACGAGCAGTACTTC

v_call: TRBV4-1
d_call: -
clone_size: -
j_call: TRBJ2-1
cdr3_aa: CASSQDRGANEQFF
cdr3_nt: TGCGCCAGCAGCCAAGATCGTGGGGCAAATGAGCAGTTCTTC

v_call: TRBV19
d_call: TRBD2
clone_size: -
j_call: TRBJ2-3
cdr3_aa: CASSIGLADTQYF
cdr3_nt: TGTGCCAGTAGTATAGGACTAGCGGATACGCAGTATTTT

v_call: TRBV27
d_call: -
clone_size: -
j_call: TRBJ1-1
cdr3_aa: CASSFSGSTEAFF
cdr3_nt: TGTGCCAGCAGTTTTAGCGGGAGCACTGAAGCTTTCTTT

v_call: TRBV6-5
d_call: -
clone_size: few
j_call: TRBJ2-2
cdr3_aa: CASSYGLYTGELFF
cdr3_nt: TGTGCCAGCAGTTACGGGCTATACACCGGGGAGCTGTTTTTT

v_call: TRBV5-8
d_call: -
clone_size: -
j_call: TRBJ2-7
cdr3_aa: CASSPNEQYF
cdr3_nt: TGTGCCAGCAGCCCTAACGAGCAGTACTTC

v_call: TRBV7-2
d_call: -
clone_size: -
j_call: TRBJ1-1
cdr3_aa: CASSWTQNTEAFF
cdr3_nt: TGTGCCAGCAGCTGGACACAGAACACTGAAGCTTTCTTT

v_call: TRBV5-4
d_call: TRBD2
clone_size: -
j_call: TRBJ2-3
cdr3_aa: CASSPSSGGSGTQYF
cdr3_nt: TGTGCCAGCAGCCCGTCTAGCGGGGGGAGTGGTACGCAGTATTTT

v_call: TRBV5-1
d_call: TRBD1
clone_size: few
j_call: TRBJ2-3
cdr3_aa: CASSLGGFSTDTQYF
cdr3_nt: TGCGCCAGCAGCTTAGGGGGCTTTAGCACAGATACGCAGTATTTT

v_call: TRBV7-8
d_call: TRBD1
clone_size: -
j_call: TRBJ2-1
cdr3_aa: CASSLDGTGIDEQFF
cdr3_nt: TGTGCCAGCAGCTTAGATGGGACAGGGATCGATGAGCAGTTCTTC

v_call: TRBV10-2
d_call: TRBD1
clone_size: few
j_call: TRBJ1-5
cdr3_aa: CASSPIQGASNQPQHF
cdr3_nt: TGCGCCAGCAGTCCGATACAGGGGGCAAGCAATCAGCCCCAGCATTTT

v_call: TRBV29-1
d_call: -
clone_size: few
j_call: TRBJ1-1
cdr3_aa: CSVHRVGGGAEAFF
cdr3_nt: TGCAGCGTTCATCGTGTCGGGGGAGGCGCTGAAGCTTTCTTT

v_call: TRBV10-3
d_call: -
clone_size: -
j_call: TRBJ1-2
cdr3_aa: CATRPRANYGYTF
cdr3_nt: TGTGCCACCCGACCTCGGGCTAACTATGGCTACACCTTC

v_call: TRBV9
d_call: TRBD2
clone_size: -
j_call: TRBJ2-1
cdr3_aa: CASSFRLAGPNEQFF
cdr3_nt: TGTGCCAGCAGCTTTAGACTAGCGGGACCCAATGAGCAGTTCTTC

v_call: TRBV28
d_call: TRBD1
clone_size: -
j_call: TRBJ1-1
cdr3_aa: CASRETGLNEAFF
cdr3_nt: TGTGCCAGCAGAGAGACAGGGTTGAATGAAGCTTTCTTT

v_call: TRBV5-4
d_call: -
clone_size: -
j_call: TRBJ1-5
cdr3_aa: CASSFDRNQPQHF
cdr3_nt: TGTGCCAGCAGCTTTGACAGGAATCAGCCCCAGCATTTT

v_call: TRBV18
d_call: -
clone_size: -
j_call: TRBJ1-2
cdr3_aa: CASSPNSRLYGYTF
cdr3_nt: TGTGCCAGCTCACCAAATTCCAGACTCTATGGCTACACCTTC

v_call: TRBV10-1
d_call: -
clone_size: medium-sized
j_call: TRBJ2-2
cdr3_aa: CASSDPGGTGELFF
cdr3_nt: TGCGCCAGCTCTGACCCAGGAGGGACCGGGGAGCTGTTTTTT

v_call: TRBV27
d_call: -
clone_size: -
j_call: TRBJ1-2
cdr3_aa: CASSYGIGPYGYTF
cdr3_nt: TGTGCCAGCAGTTACGGGATAGGGCCCTATGGCTACACCTTC

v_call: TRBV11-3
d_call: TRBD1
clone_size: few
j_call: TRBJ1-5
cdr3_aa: CASSLDPGQGHQPQHF
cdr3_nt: TGTGCCAGCAGCTTAGATCCGGGACAGGGCCATCAGCCCCAGCATTTT

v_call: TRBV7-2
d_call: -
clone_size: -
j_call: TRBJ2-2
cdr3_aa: CASSLVNRFTALNTGELFF
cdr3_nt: TGTGCCAGCAGCTTAGTGAACAGGTTCACTGCTCTTAACACCGGGGAGCTGTTTTTT

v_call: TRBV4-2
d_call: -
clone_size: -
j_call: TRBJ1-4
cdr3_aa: CASSHAGGEKLFF
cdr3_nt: TGTGCCAGCAGCCATGCCGGCGGTGAAAAACTGTTTTTT

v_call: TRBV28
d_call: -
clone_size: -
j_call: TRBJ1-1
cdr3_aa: CASSSYDRGLNTEAFF
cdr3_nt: TGTGCCAGCAGTTCCTATGACAGAGGCTTGAACACTGAAGCTTTCTTT

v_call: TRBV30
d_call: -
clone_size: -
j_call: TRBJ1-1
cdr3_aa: CAWNFGPPHEAFF
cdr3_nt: TGTGCCTGGAATTTTGGGCCTCCTCATGAAGCTTTCTTT

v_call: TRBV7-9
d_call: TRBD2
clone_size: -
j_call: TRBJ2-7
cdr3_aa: CASSNPGLAGIEQYF
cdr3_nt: TGTGCCAGCAGCAACCCGGGACTAGCGGGCATCGAGCAGTACTTC

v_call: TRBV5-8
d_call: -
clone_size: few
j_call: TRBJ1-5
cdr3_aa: CASSLIDRTDSNQPQHF
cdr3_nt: TGTGCCAGCAGCTTGATAGACAGAACTGATAGCAATCAGCCCCAGCATTTT

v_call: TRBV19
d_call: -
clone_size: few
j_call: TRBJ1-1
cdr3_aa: CASSSRQNTEAFF
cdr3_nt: TGTGCCAGTAGTTCCCGACAGAACACTGAAGCTTTCTTT

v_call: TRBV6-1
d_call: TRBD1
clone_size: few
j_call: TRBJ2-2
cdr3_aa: CASSADRGSTGELFF
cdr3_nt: TGTGCCAGCAGTGCGGACAGGGGATCAACCGGGGAGCTGTTTTTT

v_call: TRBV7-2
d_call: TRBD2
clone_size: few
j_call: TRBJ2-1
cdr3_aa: CASKTSAGVAYNEQFF
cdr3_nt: TGTGCCAGCAAAACGTCAGCGGGAGTCGCCTACAATGAGCAGTTCTTC

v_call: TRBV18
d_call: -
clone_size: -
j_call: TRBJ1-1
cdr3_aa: CASSKQSEAFF
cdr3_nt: TGTGCCAGCTCAAAACAGAGTGAAGCTTTCTTT

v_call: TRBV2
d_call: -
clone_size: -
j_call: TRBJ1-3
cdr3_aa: CASSDSRGFSGNTIYF
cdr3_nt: TGTGCCAGCAGTGATAGTAGGGGCTTCTCTGGAAACACCATATATTTT

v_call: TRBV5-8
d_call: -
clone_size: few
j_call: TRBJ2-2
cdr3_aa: CASSRALRRNTGELFF
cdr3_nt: TGTGCCAGCAGCCGTGCCCTACGAAGGAACACCGGGGAGCTGTTTTTT

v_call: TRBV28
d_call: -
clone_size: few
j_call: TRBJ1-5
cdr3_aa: CASIQGYRNQPQHF
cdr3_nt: TGTGCCAGCATCCAGGGGTATCGCAATCAGCCCCAGCATTTT

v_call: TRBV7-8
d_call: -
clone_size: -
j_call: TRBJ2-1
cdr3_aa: CASSLFDRSNEQFF
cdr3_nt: TGTGCCAGCAGCCTCTTTGACAGGTCCAATGAGCAGTTCTTC

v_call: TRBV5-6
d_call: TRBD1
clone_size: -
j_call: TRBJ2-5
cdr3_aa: CASSQITGGQETQYF
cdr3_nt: TGTGCCAGCAGCCAAATTACAGGGGGCCAAGAGACCCAGTACTTC

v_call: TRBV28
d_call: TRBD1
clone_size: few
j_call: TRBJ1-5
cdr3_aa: CASSDRTGYQPQHF
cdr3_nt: TGTGCCAGCAGCGATCGGACAGGCTATCAGCCCCAGCATTTT